The rows below give T cell receptor beta chains drawn from one sample of a study of persistence of HIV-infected CD4 T cells. The antigens of these receptors remain unknown. Sequenced by immunoSEQ multiplex PCR; TCRdb stores in-frame clones only, minus some. The profile shows approximately 7,000 clones, 75% to 85% of them singletons. The sample here was CD4+ T cells sorted from PBMCs after 18-hour stimulation, taken from a patient who received antiretroviral therapy. The receptors derive from an adult woman with HIV who was CMV-seropositive. The CDR3 runs from the conserved cysteine through the conserved F or W. The D gene is left open where the match is weak. Not every row has a clone size; where given, it reads once, few, many or a size class.

abundance	len	v_gene	d_gene	j_gene	CDR3nt	CDR3aa
once	12	TRBV25-1	.	TRBJ2-7	TGTGCCAGCAGTCTCACCCCCTGGGAGCAGTACTTC	CASSLTPWEQYF
.	14	TRBV25-1	TRBD1	TRBJ2-1	TGTGCCAGCAACCGGGGACAGGGGAACAATGAGCAGTTCTTC	CASNRGQGNNEQFF
.	13	TRBV24-1	.	TRBJ1-2	TGTGCCACCAGTGATTTGGGGTGGGATGGCTACACCTTC	CATSDLGWDGYTF
few	17	TRBV5-1	TRBD1	TRBJ1-1	TGCGCCAGCAGCTCTCCTGCCGGGACAGGGATGAACACTGAAGCTTTCTTT	CASSSPAGTGMNTEAFF
once	14	TRBV5-1	.	TRBJ1-1	TGCGCCAGCAGCGTAGACCGACTGAACACTGAAGCTTTCTTT	CASSVDRLNTEAFF
.	13	TRBV28	.	TRBJ1-1	TGTGCCAGCAGTTTAATTGGAGGCACTGAAGCTTTCTTT	CASSLIGGTEAFF
.	14	TRBV28	TRBD1	TRBJ1-1	TGTGCCAGCAGCAACGCGGGACAGCCCACTGAAGCTTTCTTT	CASSNAGQPTEAFF
.	15	TRBV5-1	TRBD1	TRBJ2-3	TGCGCCAGCAGCCCTCGGGACAGGGGGCCAGATACGCAGTATTTT	CASSPRDRGPDTQYF
.	17	TRBV5-6	TRBD1	TRBJ1-2	TGTGCCAGCAGCTCCCGGGACAGGGAACATGCTAACTATGGCTACACCTTC	CASSSRDREHANYGYTF
.	12	TRBV12-3/TRBV12-4	TRBD1	TRBJ1-4	TGTGCCAGCCGGGACAGGAATGAAAAACTGTTTTTT	CASRDRNEKLFF